This T cell receptor (beta chain) was identified in a study of shared clonotypes between healthy human individuals (TCRdb year 2020). For context, the study as a whole: The cohort comprised two women and a few men aged 18 to 49 years. For each donor, CD4 naive and CD4 memory were each given three plates, CD8 naive was given two plates, and CD8 memory was given one plate. To estimate repertoire size and how much clonotypes are shared between individuals, the study performed deep sequencing of blood TCR repertoires from a handful of healthy adults. Different laboratories and diverse techniques were used to prepare libraries and sequence TCR repertoires, to increase sequencing depth and limit assay-specific biases. Leukapheresis yielded between about 0.94 and 8.9 billion PBMCs per donor. Overall study outcomes, separate from this receptor: Pairwise subsampling led to the expectation that sequencing depth would affect the degree of clonotype sharing among donors. Sampling was restricted to blood, and TCR repertoires in tissue are likely to differ from TCR repertoires in blood. Sharing across a few donors was observed for around 4.8% of naive CD4, 3% to 4% of naive CD8, around 2.5% of memory CD4, and less than 0.45% of memory CD8 clonotypes. Rarefaction of sorted-subset datasets indicated incomplete sequencing despite the large sequencing depth. The small number of donors limited the genetic and exposure-history diversity represented. Naive subsets generally had larger estimated clonotype richness than memory subsets. Clonotypes shared by all four sorted-subset donors showed higher generation probabilities than non-shared clonotypes.

Healthy HIV-negative adults with no recently reported acute infections or vaccinations were included as donors. Every donor was a Caucasian adult living in Nashville, Tennessee, USA. CD4+ T cells were enriched by magnetic negative selection, after which naive cells were positively selected on CD45RA and the negative fraction was taken as the memory subset. After blood collection by leukapheresis, PBMCs were isolated using Ficoll-Histopaque density gradient centrifugation and then cryopreserved in the vapor phase of liquid nitrogen. Analytical flow cytometry was used to check the purity and quantity of each magnetically sorted T cell population. Genomic DNA was isolated from every sorted fraction and measured by UV absorbance on a Nanodrop 2000c. Using the deep immunoSEQ assay, TCR CDR3 regions were amplified from genomic DNA by multiplex PCR. Extracted genomic DNA from each cell subset was distributed evenly across all wells of several immunoSEQ 96-well plates, and each plate was treated as a replicate. For sorted subsets, about 200 ng genomic DNA, equal to some 28,000 T cell genomes, was loaded into each replicate PCR. The purified libraries were quantified using a Qubit 3.0 fluorometer, sized with a Bioanalyzer 2100, and then quantified again using the KAPA Library Quantification kit. A separate single-read 150-cycle Illumina NextSeq 550 flow cell was used to sequence each immunoSEQ 96-well plate. On the authors' methods: The immunoSEQ output contained only junctional sequences without quality scores, so filtering could not match that applied to full-length reads. Sequences were annotated with PyIR, a Python wrapper for IgBLAST v1.9, using IMGT germline references to assign V/J genes and CDR3. Reads were removed for weak V/J assignments (E-value above 1e-6), missing CDR3, stop codons, out-of-frame junctions, or ambiguous translated residues. V3J clonotypes were defined as sequences sharing the same inferred V gene, J gene, and CDR3 amino acid sequence. Percentage overlap between repertoires was calculated by dividing the number of shared unique clonotypes by the size of the smaller repertoire. RTK rarefaction, the Chao1 estimator, and Recon v2.1 estimates of unobserved clonotypes were used to assess repertoire richness. Generation probabilities for all TCRbeta clonotypes obtained by the gDNA method from a few donors were computed using OLGA. TCRdb limited this immuneACCESS table to in-frame rearrangements with V and J called. A share of clones is missing; checked studies link under half to unresolved V genes, and the rest is unexplained. Clone size and V and J calls were adopted from that table, with D and trimming inferred from the DNA. This sample lists 300,000 to 400,000 clones; around four fifths were detected once. The ten largest clones take up over 9.5% of the sample.

The CDR3 runs 14 residues from the cysteine to the phenylalanine. Solely the CDR3 DNA is kept, with 42 bases framed from the first base. The germline V gene provides CDR1 SGHTA and CDR2 FQGNSA. Trimming leaves V shorter by 5 bases and J shorter by 4 bases, with the junction holding 5 bases beyond the gene matches. On this clone: This receptor's antigen is unknown. Base qualities are missing; no much larger clone stands one base away.

Sequencing was performed on memory CD4+ T cells sorted from blood. This sample's cell subset or site label indicates: CD45RA-negative fraction. The chain couples TRBV7-2 to TRBJ2-5; TRBD1 lines up with 9 middle nucleotides. The TCR originated in a man aged 25 to 45 in good health. The DNA sequence reads TGTGCCAGCAGCGCCAACAGGGGGCGAGAGACCCAGTACTTC. Its protein is CASSANRGRETQYF. With all but the CDR3 taken from the reference TRBV7-2 and TRBJ2-5 genes, the full variable domain is: GAGVSQSPSNKVTEKGKDVELRCDPISGHTALYWYRQSLGQGLEFLIYFQGNSAPDKSGLPSDRFSAERTGGSVSTLTIQRTQQEDSAVYLCASSANRGRETQYFGPGTRLLVL.